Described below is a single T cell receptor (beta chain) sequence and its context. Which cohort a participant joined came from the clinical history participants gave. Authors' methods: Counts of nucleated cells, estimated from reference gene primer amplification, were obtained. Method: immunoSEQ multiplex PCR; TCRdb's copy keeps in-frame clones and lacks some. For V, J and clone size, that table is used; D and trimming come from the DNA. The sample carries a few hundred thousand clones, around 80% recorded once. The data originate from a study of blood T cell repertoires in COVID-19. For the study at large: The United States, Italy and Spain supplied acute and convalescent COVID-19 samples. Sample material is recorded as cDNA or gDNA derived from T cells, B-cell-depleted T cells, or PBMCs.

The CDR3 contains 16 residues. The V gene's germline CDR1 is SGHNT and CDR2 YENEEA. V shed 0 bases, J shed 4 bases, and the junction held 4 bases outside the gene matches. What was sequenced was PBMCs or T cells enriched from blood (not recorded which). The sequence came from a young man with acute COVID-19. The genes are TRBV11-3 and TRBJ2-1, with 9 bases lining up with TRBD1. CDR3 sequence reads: CASSLDDRGNYNEQFF. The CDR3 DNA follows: TGTGCCAGCAGCTTAGATGACAGGGGGAATTACAATGAGCAGTTCTTC.